The 8 T cell receptor beta chains reported below all come from one sample, sequenced in a study of shared clonotypes between healthy human individuals. Some clones are missing from TCRdb's copy, which holds only in-frame ones; the method was immunoSEQ multiplex PCR. The sample has 2,500,000 or so clones, around 92% seen once. The sample was naive CD4+ T cells from PBMCs. Specified subset: CD45RA+ positively selected. The receptors were gathered from a man aged 18 to 30 in good health. Some clones in this sample may be carry-over from other donors' samples.

The DNA for the CDR3 is TGTGCCAGCAGCGTACTTGGTCGCGGGCCGACTGAAGCTTTCTTT. Its translation: CASSVLGRGPTEAFF. V usage is TRBV9 and J usage is TRBJ1-1; D is unresolved. The ends were cut back, 1 base at V and 5 bases at J, with 15 bases in the middle. The germline V gene has CDR1 SGDLS and CDR2 YYNGEE. This CDR3 is 15 amino acids long. The whole variable domain, filled in from reference TRBV9 and TRBJ1-1, reads DSGVTQTPKHLITATGQRVTLRCSPRSGDLSVYWYQQSLDQGLQFLIQYYNGEERAKGNILERFSAQQFPDLHSELNLSSLELGDSALYFCASSVLGRGPTEAFFGQGTRLTVV.

This clone showed up just a few times. J is TRBJ1-1 and V is TRBV18; D call uncertain. CDR1 is KGHSH and CDR2 is LQKENI in the germline V gene. This CDR3 region has 12 residues. Trimming left V 8 bases short and J 1 base short, with 8 bases between. The CDR3 reads CASTLGNTEAFF. CDR3 bases: TGTGCCAGCACTCTGGGGAACACTGAAGCTTTCTTT.

The gene calls are TRBV7-9 and TRBJ2-4; D uncertain. CDR3 length: 13 residues. Trimming stripped 5 bases from V and 8 bases from J, with 13 bases between. CDR1 and CDR2 from the germline V gene are SEHNR and FQNEAQ (reference sequence). For the CDR3, the DNA is TGTGCCAGCAGCCCCCGGTCAGAGCACATTCAGTACTTC. Protein product: CASSPRSEHIQYF.

V usage is TRBV7-3 and J usage is TRBJ2-1; weak D call: TRBD2 (5 bases). The germline gives CDR1 SGHTA, CDR2 FQGTGA. V dropped 5 bases and J dropped 6 bases, with 17 bases sitting between them. This CDR3 has 15 residues. The CDR3 nucleotides read TGTGCCAGCAGCCCCTCCGGACTGCGGCGCAATGAGCAGTTCTTC. Translated, it gives CASSPSGLRRNEQFF.

The chain has TRBV5-1 and TRBJ1-1, with 9 positions matching TRBD1. CDR3 length: 15 residues. V lost 4 bases to trimming and J lost 5 bases; unmatched junction nucleotides: 9. Germline CDR1 and CDR2: SGHRS and YFSETQ. The CDR3 spells CASSADRGRRTEAFF. Written as DNA, the CDR3 is TGCGCCAGCAGCGCGGACAGGGGACGACGAACTGAAGCTTTCTTT.

The gene calls are TRBV2 and TRBJ1-2; TRBD1 is a possible D gene (5 bases). The V gene's germline CDR1 is SNHLY and CDR2 FYNNEI. The CDR3 has 15 residues. The germline V and J ends were trimmed by 7 bases and 6 bases, with 21 bases remaining between them. The CDR3 sequence: CASTPGGGPSDGYTF. The CDR3 DNA is TGTGCCAGCACTCCCGGCGGGGGACCTAGCGATGGCTACACCTTC.

The rearrangement uses TRBV29-1 and TRBJ2-1; D possibly corresponds to TRBD2 (6 bases). CDR3 length equals 18 residues. Trimming shortened V by 4 bases and J by 0 bases, and 22 bases separated the two germline ends. The germline gives CDR1 SQVTM, CDR2 ANQGSEA. The CDR3 DNA reads as TGCAGCGTTGGGACTCGCGGGATAACCCTAAGCTCCTACAATGAGCAGTTCTTC. Its translation: CSVGTRGITLSSYNEQFF.

The rearrangement links TRBV4-3 to TRBJ1-4; the match to TRBD1 covers 8 bases. This CDR3 is built from 17 residues. Germline values: CDR1 LGHNA, CDR2 YSLEER. Trimming removed 1 base from V and 5 bases from J; junction bases left unmatched: 9. The CDR3 loop reads CASSQGIRDRPNEKLFF. The DNA of the CDR3 is TGCGCCAGCAGCCAAGGGATCCGGGACAGGCCAAATGAAAAACTGTTTTTT.